This is a list of T cell receptor beta chains from one sample in a study of shared clonotypes between healthy human individuals. Assay used: immunoSEQ multiplex PCR; TCRdb lists only in-frame clones, some missing. The top ten hold 0.13% of the sample, which has millions of clones, 95% seen once. Sequencing was done on a sample of naive CD4+ T cells sorted from blood. The receptors derive from a man aged 18-30 years in good health. Both conserved end residues are trimmed from each CDR3. The order of the fields is V gene, CDR3 protein.

TRBV11-2 ASSRLGQEANYGYT
TRBV29-1 SGSENTQY
TRBV6-1 ASSDPRANSGNTIY
TRBV27 ASSLSTQGKNIQY
TRBV5-1 ASSFLQATLRAGELF
TRBV6-1 ASSEVQGTYEQY
TRBV19 ASSIVKLGHTDNSPLH
TRBV6-1 ASSEQPGGGNTIY
TRBV27 ASSFQLPGANVLT
TRBV5-4 ASSPGQGGNEKLF
TRBV4-3 ASSPGDRDQETQY
TRBV6-6 ASVTGGGSYEQY
TRBV7-2 ASSFRTGGTANEKLF
TRBV6-6 AIGDRGRWGYT
TRBV7-6 ASSRIPGQPSYEQY
TRBV19 ASSTRVGYNEQF
TRBV18 ASSPVAGVETQY